Detailed here is one T cell receptor beta chain. Its antigen is still unknown. The data are from a study of graft-versus-host responses after intestinal transplantation. Study-level background: Among the recipients, transplants were multivisceral, liver-intestinal, or isolated intestinal. All recipients got anti-thymocyte globulin induction, then tacrolimus and steroids for three to four years.

Whole-study results and caveats: Graft-versus-host to host-versus-graft clonal ratios in allografts were high in patients with graft-donor T cell macrochimerism. Some GvH clones were seen earlier in gut or blood, suggesting intestinal origin.

Measured with immunoSEQ multiplex PCR; TCRdb has only the in-frame clones, and not every one. The data contain about 96,000 clones, about 94% of them singletons. Germline V gene lookup returns CDR1 MNHNY and CDR2 SVGAGI (reference sequence). Deletions cut 0 bases from V and 7 bases from J, with 7 bases between. This CDR3 comprises 12 residues. The origin of this receptor is a human donor who received an intestinal transplant. The sequencing used unstimulated CD4+ T cells sorted from spleen or lymph node cells, collected before intestinal transplant. This sequence joins TRBV6-6 and TRBJ2-7, with D hard to call. Here the CDR3 reads CASSYSVMEQYF. CDR3 in DNA: TGTGCCAGCAGTTACTCTGTAATGGAGCAGTACTTC.